The rows below give T cell receptor beta chains drawn from one sample of a study of T cells in Graves' hyperthyroidism and ophthalmopathy. MiXCR, applied by TCRdb to the multiplex PCR reads, yields one record per CDR3 protein. The sample holds 270,000 or so distinct CDR3 sequences; 13% to 15% are singletons and the top ten take around 30%. Specimen: blood. These TCRs come from a woman between 45 and 65 years old with Graves' hyperthyroidism that later progressed to Graves' ophthalmopathy. Both conserved end residues are trimmed from each CDR3. The order of the fields is D gene, J gene, V gene, CDR3 protein. D genes are given only for firm matches.

>TRBD1|TRBJ2-7|TRBV16
ASSPWRTGQSYEQY
>TRBD2|TRBJ2-1|TRBV28
ASSTPGLAASNEQF
>TRBD1|TRBJ1-2|TRBV5-6
ASSLLQGDYYGYT
>TRBD1|TRBJ2-5|TRBV25-1
ASSEYDRGFGETQY
>-|TRBJ2-7|TRBV2
ASMTATLYEQY
>-|TRBJ1-1|TRBV19
ASGISMNTEAF
>-|TRBJ1-3|TRBV5-1
ASSAGVGGNTIY
>TRBD1|TRBJ2-5|TRBV27
ASSPRTGVIFQETQY
>-|TRBJ2-7|TRBV9
ASSPGGLGGRGEQY
>TRBD1|TRBJ2-1|TRBV6-1
ASSPTGGNVEQF
>-|TRBJ2-7|TRBV20-1
SAEPQRGSGYEQY
>-|TRBJ1-4|TRBV29-1
SAGTTEKLF
>-|TRBJ2-1|TRBV11-2
ASSPGQF
>-|TRBJ1-2|TRBV27
ASSRGEENGYT
>TRBD1|TRBJ2-7|TRBV6-2/TRBV6-3
ASSPPSRGKSYEQY
>-|TRBJ1-1|TRBV19
ASSSAKRGFTEAF
>TRBD1|TRBJ1-1|TRBV24-1
ATRGQGLNTEAF
>TRBD1|TRBJ1-2|TRBV5-1
ASSSWTGPNYGYT
>-|TRBJ2-5|TRBV2
ASSDRETQY
>-|TRBJ2-2|TRBV27
ASSLAGPSSNTGELF
>-|TRBJ1-4|TRBV30
AWSPTWAGEKLF
>-|TRBJ1-1|TRBV7-3
ASTLDRNTEAF
>-|TRBJ2-5|TRBV12-3/TRBV12-4
ASSPTTGLETQY
>TRBD2|TRBJ2-2|TRBV2
ASSQLGRGNTGELF
>-|TRBJ1-3|TRBV5-1
ASSLRGTTISYSGNTIY
>TRBD2|TRBJ2-1|TRBV5-4
ASSLTSGSHDEQF
>TRBD1|TRBJ1-1|TRBV20-1
SALKDRAATEAF
>TRBD2|TRBJ2-2|TRBV29-1
SAESPSGSRGELF
>-|TRBJ1-2|TRBV12-3/TRBV12-4
ASSLGTGIRYT
>-|TRBJ2-7|TRBV27
ASSLTARYEQY
>-|TRBJ1-2|TRBV18
ASAPDAVGGADYGYT
>-|TRBJ1-5|TRBV4-1
ASSHSNQPQH
>TRBD2|TRBJ2-7|TRBV28
ASRTSGNSPAYEQY
>-|TRBJ2-2|TRBV4-2
ASSPVTGELF
>TRBD2|TRBJ2-1|TRBV10-3
AISESSLAGGLAYNEQF
>TRBD2|TRBJ2-2|TRBV5-1
ASRGLAGNTGELF
>TRBD2|TRBJ2-2|TRBV5-4
ASSFRGRENRELF
>-|TRBJ1-5|TRBV27
ASSLGAGNSNQPQH